This TCR beta chain derives from a study of T cell responses to AZD1222 COVID-19 vaccine. Sequenced by immunoSEQ multiplex PCR; TCRdb stores in-frame clones only, minus some. The sample carries 90,000 to 120,000 clones, over 85% recorded once. Trimming shortened V by 1 base and J by 6 bases, and 18 bases separated the two germline ends. This CDR3 contains 17 residues. Per germline, CDR1 SGHAT and CDR2 FQNNGV. This TCR derives from an adult in good health. This specimen was peripheral blood, taken on day 0 of AZD1222 vaccination. The chain links TRBV11-2 to TRBJ2-2; D is undetermined. Here the CDR3 reads CASSLGFSLEVAGELFF. Written as DNA, the CDR3 is TGTGCCAGCAGCTTAGGCTTTTCATTAGAAGTGGCCGGGGAGCTGTTTTTT.